A single sample is the source of the 22 T cell receptor beta chains below, sequenced in a study of blood T cell repertoires in COVID-19. Clones were read by immunoSEQ multiplex PCR, and TCRdb kept only the in-frame ones, dropping some. The sample shows approximately 180,000 clones, 85% of them seen only once. Sequencing used peripheral blood. Every receptor here comes from an older person with COVID-19, enrolled during active disease.

Note on this clone: Relative to the germline gene, one junction end is altered; a read error may explain this. This sequence joins TRBV2 and TRBJ2-1; D unclear. CDR3 size: 11 residues. The germline V gene encodes CDR1 SNHLY and CDR2 FYNNEI. The CDR3 here is CASSEGAFGVF. The CDR3 DNA sequence: TGTGCCAGCAGTGAAGGAGCTTTTGGTGTCTTC. The whole variable domain, filled in from reference TRBV2 and TRBJ2-1, reads EPEVTQTPSHQVTQMGQEVILRCVPISNHLYFYWYRQILGQKVEFLVSFYNNEISEKSEIFDDQFSVERPDGSNFTLKIRSTKLEDSAMYFCASSEGAFGVFGPGTRLTVL.

The table lists this clone with a count of one. V and J are TRBV4-1 and TRBJ1-6; D is unclear. The V and J ends lost 2 bases and 0 bases respectively, with 14 bases between them. This CDR3 spans 18 amino acids. Germline values: CDR1 MGHRA, CDR2 YSYEKL. CDR3 nucleotide sequence: TGCGCCAGCAGCCAAAAATTAGGCGGGAGCTCCTATAATTCACCCCTCCACTTT. This translates into CASSQKLGGSSYNSPLHF.

This clone was seen a few times. The chain links TRBV7-3 to TRBJ2-3; 7 bases align to TRBD2. Germline assignment: CDR1 SGHTA and CDR2 FQGTGA. V shed 8 bases, J shed 4 bases, and the junction held 9 bases outside the gene matches. The CDR3 runs 14 residues. The CDR3 bases are TGTGCCAGCTCACGCGGGAGTGATGCAGATACGCAGTATTTT. This sequence encodes CASSRGSDADTQYF.

The rearrangement joins TRBV7-8 to TRBJ1-5; 7 bases are a match to TRBD1. Germline V gene sequence: CDR1 SGHVS, CDR2 FQNEAQ. V dropped 5 bases and J dropped 0; count of bases not matched to a gene: 7. The CDR3 is 16 amino acids. CDR3 amino acids: CASSASTGSSNQPQHF. Written as DNA, the CDR3 is TGTGCCAGCAGCGCTTCGACAGGGAGTAGCAATCAGCCCCAGCATTTT.

The chain carries TRBV29-1 and TRBJ1-2; D remains unclear. This CDR3 spans 13 amino acids. Trimming left V 4 bases short and J 4 bases short, with 13 bases between. Per germline, CDR1 SQVTM and CDR2 ANQGSEA. The CDR3 region is CSVAEGSAYGYTF. CDR3 in DNA: TGCAGCGTTGCCGAGGGCTCGGCCTATGGCTACACCTTC.

The chain has TRBV6-2 or TRBV6-3 and TRBJ1-6, with a weak D call TRBD1 (6 bases). Trimming left V 2 bases short and J 12 bases short, with 11 bases between. The CDR3 is 13 amino acids. Germline CDR1 and CDR2: MNHEY and SVGEGT. This CDR3 reads CASSYGGAIPLHF. As DNA, the CDR3 is TGTGCCAGCAGTTACGGGGGGGCTATACCCCTCCACTTT.

The V and J genes are TRBV7-3 and TRBJ2-5; D perhaps matches TRBD1 (6 bases). Germline CDR1 and CDR2: SGHTA and FQGTGA. This CDR3 has 12 residues. The V gene lost 5 bases and the J gene lost 9 bases, with 13 bases spanning the gap. The CDR3 DNA reads as TGTGCCAGCAGCGAACAGGGTGGGTCCCAGTACTTC. It translates to CASSEQGGSQYF.

The genes are TRBV7-2 and TRBJ1-2; 7 bases map to TRBD1. CDR3 length equals 15 residues. Per germline, CDR1 SGHTA and CDR2 FQGNSA. V lost 4 bases, J lost 8 bases, and 13 bases stayed unmatched. The CDR3 spells CASSYRQGGSSGYTF. Written as DNA, the CDR3 is TGTGCCAGCAGCTACCGACAGGGAGGAAGCAGCGGCTACACCTTC.

The chain employs TRBV4-2 and TRBJ2-7, with 10 nucleotides matching TRBD2. This CDR3 spans 18 amino acids. CDR1 and CDR2 from the germline V gene are LGHNA and YNFKEQ. Trimming cost V 0 bases and J 4 bases; bases outside gene matches: 12. CDR3 bases: TGTGCCAGCAGCCAAGATTCGGGTAGCGGGAGGCCCCATTACGAGCAGTACTTC. Its translation is CASSQDSGSGRPHYEQYF.

V and J are TRBV3-1 (or the pseudogene TRBV3-2) and TRBJ2-6; D unclear. V was trimmed by 0 bases and J by 0 bases, leaving 6 bases between them. The CDR3 has 16 residues. Germline-derived CDR1 and CDR2 are LGHDT and YNNKEL (reference sequence). In DNA form, the CDR3 reads TGTGCCAGCAGCCAAGATCGAGTCTCTGGGGCCAACGTCCTGACTTTC. Its protein is CASSQDRVSGANVLTF.

The sample holds one count of this clone. The rearrangement joins TRBV6-6 to TRBJ1-1, with 7 bases that match TRBD1. Germline loops: CDR1 MNHNY, CDR2 SVGAGI (reference sequence). The trim removed 6 bases at V and 0 bases at J, leaving 7 bases unmatched. The length of the CDR3 is 15 residues. Written as DNA, the CDR3 is TGTGCCAGCAGCCTGACCGGGACAGTGAACACTGAAGCTTTCTTT. Translation: CASSLTGTVNTEAFF.

The chain has TRBV11-2 and TRBJ2-4; the match to TRBD1 covers 8 bases. There are 16 residues in the CDR3. CDR1 and CDR2 from the germline V gene are SGHAT and FQNNGV. J lost 10 bases, V lost 2 bases, and 13 bases had no gene match. The CDR3 protein is CASSLMPTGAPGIQYF. As DNA, the CDR3 is TGTGCCAGCAGCTTAATGCCGACAGGGGCCCCGGGAATTCAGTACTTC. Combining the CDR3 with reference TRBV11-2 and TRBJ2-4 gives the whole variable domain EAGVAQSPRYKIIEKRQSVAFWCNPISGHATLYWYQQILGQGPKLLIQFQNNGVVDDSQLPKDRFSAERLKGVDSTLKIQPAKLEDSAVYLCASSLMPTGAPGIQYFGAGTRLSVL.

In its sample, this clone was seen once. The chain links TRBV5-6 to TRBJ2-7; TRBD2 might be the D (6 bases). Trimming cost V 5 bases and J 4 bases, with 13 bases left between them. The CDR3 length is 13 residues. Germline V gene sequence: CDR1 SGHDT, CDR2 YYEEEE. This chain's CDR3 is CASRYGGGYEQYF. The CDR3 nucleotides are TGTGCCAGCAGGTACGGGGGTGGGTACGAGCAGTACTTC.

The chain couples TRBV12-3 or TRBV12-4 to TRBJ1-1; D is unresolved. V was shortened by 3 bases and J by 10 bases, with 9 bases between the two germline ends. CDR3 length equals 11 residues. Here the CDR3 reads CASSFDAGAFF. CDR3 coding DNA: TGTGCCAGCAGTTTTGACGCGGGAGCTTTCTTT.

This chain uses TRBV9 with TRBJ1-5, with no clear D. The CDR3 spans 15 residues. Trimming pared 0 bases from V and 6 bases from J, leaving 13 bases between. Per germline, CDR1 SGDLS and CDR2 YYNGEE. The CDR3 sequence: CASSVDGRDSQPQHF. In DNA, the CDR3 is TGTGCCAGCAGCGTAGACGGGCGGGATAGTCAGCCCCAGCATTTT.

The chain joins TRBV27 to TRBJ2-4, with 7 positions matching TRBD2. CDR1 and CDR2 (germline): MNHEY, SMNVEV (reference sequence). There are 19 residues in the CDR3. Unmatched junction bases numbered 23, after V lost 5 bases and J lost 7 bases. This CDR3 is CASSPSGRRPGRALNIQYF. The CDR3 DNA reads as TGTGCCAGCAGTCCGTCCGGGAGACGTCCAGGGAGGGCGCTGAACATTCAGTACTTC.

This chain links TRBV13 with TRBJ2-4; 8 bases are shared with TRBD1. The germline V gene has CDR1 PRHDT and CDR2 FYEKMQ (reference sequence). V dropped 4 bases and J dropped 6; count of bases not matched to a gene: 14. The CDR3 length is 17 residues. As DNA, the CDR3 is TGTGCCAGCAGCTCGCGGACAGGGCCCTTAAGGGGAAACATTCAGTACTTC. Protein: CASSSRTGPLRGNIQYF.

The gene calls are TRBV7-9 and TRBJ1-4; D gene uncertain. V lost 1 base and J 4 bases, leaving 13 bases between the germline ends. CDR1 and CDR2 from the germline V gene are SEHNR and FQNEAQ (reference sequence). CDR3 length: 16 amino acids. The CDR3 DNA is TGTGCCAGCAGCTTAGGAAACACAGATCTTAATGAAAAACTGTTTTTT. Translating it yields CASSLGNTDLNEKLFF.

V and J are TRBV15 and TRBJ1-5; D call uncertain. V shed 3 bases and J shed 3 bases, with 15 bases lying between them. The CDR3 length is 16 residues. Germline V CDR1 and CDR2: LNHNV, YYDKDF (reference sequence). The CDR3 region has the DNA TGTGCCACCAGCAGGACGGGATATGAGGCCAATCAGCCCCAGCATTTT. Encoded protein: CATSRTGYEANQPQHF.

The gene calls are TRBV28 and TRBJ2-1; 12 bases are shared with TRBD2. V lost 2 bases and J lost 7; bases outside the gene matches: 6. This CDR3 is 16 amino acids long. Germline loops: CDR1 MDHEN, CDR2 SYDVKM. CDR3 coding DNA: TGTGCCAGCAGTTTACTTGGACTAGCGGGGTCGAATGAGCAGTTCTTC. Translated: CASSLLGLAGSNEQFF.

This clone was observed a handful of times. The chain recombines TRBV18 with TRBJ1-1, with D hard to call. Germline CDR1 reads KGHSH; CDR2 reads LQKENI. The CDR3 has 14 residues. V lost 4 bases, J lost 1 base, and 10 bases lay in between. This chain's CDR3 is CASSQAGANTEAFF. The CDR3 region has the DNA TGTGCCAGCTCACAAGCAGGCGCGAACACTGAAGCTTTCTTT.

This clone was observed a handful of times. The chain links TRBV24-1 to TRBJ1-5; D perhaps matches TRBD1 (5 bases). Looked up from germline, CDR1 is KGHDR and CDR2 is SFDVKD. The CDR3 runs 13 residues. The ends were cut back, 4 bases at V and 5 bases at J, with 8 bases in the middle. The CDR3: CATSDRGDQPQHF. The CDR3, as DNA: TGTGCCACCAGTGACCGGGGGGATCAGCCCCAGCATTTT.